The 24 T cell receptor beta chains below come from one sample, sequenced in a study of shared clonotypes between healthy human individuals. The method was immunoSEQ multiplex PCR; TCRdb's version includes in-frame clones alone and lacks a portion of them. The sample has over a million clones, about 76% seen once. Sequenced material: memory CD4+ T cells sorted from blood. Subset defined: CD45RA-negative fraction. Every receptor here comes from a man between 18 and 29 years old in good health.

The sample holds a few counts of this clone. The chain employs TRBV6-5 and TRBJ1-2; D possibly corresponds to TRBD1 (5 bases). The CDR3 is 12 residues long. CDR1 and CDR2 from the germline V gene are MNHEY and SVGAGI. The CDR3 sequence is CASGWGNYGYTF. The CDR3 DNA reads TGTGCAAGCGGGTGGGGCAACTATGGCTACACCTTC.

Only a few counts were recorded for this clone. The sample has other DNA sequences that encode this CDR3 too. The chain carries TRBV18 and TRBJ1-2; the D is unclear. Germline CDR1 is KGHSH and CDR2 is LQKENI. V was trimmed by 2 bases and J by 6 bases, leaving 7 bases between them. This CDR3 spans 12 amino acids. CDR3 bases: TGTGCCAGCTCACCAAGGCAGGATGGCTACACCTTC. Protein sequence: CASSPRQDGYTF.

The rearrangement links TRBV6-1 to TRBJ1-5; D remains ambiguous. Germline V gene data show CDR1 as MNHNS and CDR2 as SASEGT. The CDR3 consists of 12 residues. V dropped 6 bases and J dropped 8 bases, with 11 bases sitting between them. The CDR3 loop reads CASSRSKEPQHF. CDR3 coding DNA: TGTGCCAGCAGCCGCTCAAAGGAGCCCCAGCATTTT.

This clone is a singleton in its sample. V gene TRBV4-1 combines with J gene TRBJ2-2, with 7 bases that match TRBD1. CDR1 and CDR2 (germline): MGHRA, YSYEKL. V lost 2 bases to trimming and J lost 1 base; unmatched junction nucleotides: 4. The CDR3 length is 16 residues. The CDR3 sequence: CASSQPRTGNTGELFF. CDR3 nucleotide sequence: TGCGCCAGCAGCCAACCTCGGACAGGGAACACCGGGGAGCTGTTTTTT.

This clone has a handful of counts. The chain links TRBV4-1 to TRBJ2-5; 8 nucleotides agree with TRBD1. The end of the DNA is better explained by TRBJ2-7, so the J call may be wrong. Germline V gene data show CDR1 as MGHRA and CDR2 as YSYEKL. The CDR3 totals 15 residues. The CDR3 loop is CASSQAETGAYEQYF. The CDR3 bases are TGCGCCAGCAGCCAAGCTGAGACAGGGGCCTACGAGCAGTACTTC.

This chain connects TRBV11-2 to TRBJ2-1; the D gene is possibly TRBD2 (5 bases). The CDR3 runs to 14 residues. CDR1 and CDR2 (germline): SGHAT, FQNNGV. V was trimmed by 5 bases and J by 10 bases, leaving 18 bases between them. The CDR3 sequence is CASSRVRASGEQFF. The DNA of the CDR3 is TGTGCCAGCAGCCGCGTTAGGGCCTCGGGAGAGCAGTTCTTC.

The chain carries TRBV10-3 and TRBJ2-3; a possible D gene is TRBD2 (6 bases). The V and J ends lost 6 bases and 0 bases respectively, with 16 bases between them. Per germline, CDR1 ENHRY and CDR2 SYGVKD. The CDR3 is made up of 16 amino acids. Here the CDR3 DNA reads TGTGCCATCAGCAATGGACTAACTACTAGCACAGATACGCAGTATTTT. It is translated as CAISNGLTTSTDTQYF.

This chain uses TRBV28 with TRBJ1-5; maybe TRBD1 (5 bases). Germline V gives CDR1 MDHEN, CDR2 SYDVKM. Trimming shortened V by 2 bases and J by 3 bases, and 20 bases separated the two germline ends. The CDR3 contains 18 residues. Here the CDR3 reads CASSLVQGGGSFNQPQHF. The CDR3 nucleotides read TGTGCCAGCAGTTTAGTCCAGGGTGGAGGTTCCTTCAATCAGCCCCAGCATTTT.

The chain joins TRBV6-1 to TRBJ2-2, with a tentative D call TRBD1 (7 bases). This CDR3 is 14 amino acids long. CDR1 is MNHNS, CDR2 SASEGT, per germline. V lost 10 bases and J lost 0, with 12 bases in between. The CDR3 loop reads CATQGGPNTGELFF. In DNA form, the CDR3 reads TGTGCCACCCAGGGGGGACCGAACACCGGGGAGCTGTTTTTT.

This clone showed up just a few times. The chain links TRBV5-1 to TRBJ1-1, with D tentatively TRBD1 (6 bases). The CDR3 has 12 amino acids. Germline V gene lookup returns CDR1 SGHRS and CDR2 YFSETQ. V was clipped by 5 bases and J by 4 bases, with 9 bases between them. DNA for the CDR3: TGCGCCAGCAGTCAACAGGGCACTGAAGCTTTCTTT. Its protein is CASSQQGTEAFF.

The chain recombines TRBV2 with TRBJ2-7, with 7 bases lining up with TRBD1. Germline assignment: CDR1 SNHLY and CDR2 FYNNEI. The ends lost 3 bases at V and 5 bases at J; junction bases unmatched: 7. This CDR3 contains 14 residues. CDR3 in DNA: TGTGCCAGCAGTGATAGGGACAGCAACCACGAGCAGTACTTC. The encoded protein is CASSDRDSNHEQYF.

This chain joins TRBV5-1 and TRBJ2-1, with D uncertain. The V and J ends lost 2 bases and 8 bases respectively, with 8 bases between them. The CDR3 is made up of 12 amino acids. Per germline, CDR1 SGHRS and CDR2 YFSETQ. CDR3 bases: TGCGCCAGCAGCTTCCCGTCGGATGAGCAGTTCTTC. Translating gives CASSFPSDEQFF.

This clone was seen repeatedly, ten times or more. This chain uses TRBV6-6 with TRBJ1-2, with 9 bases fitting TRBD1. Trimming cost V 5 bases and J 7 bases; bases outside gene matches: 8. The CDR3 covers 14 residues. The V gene's germline CDR1 is MNHNY and CDR2 SVGAGI (reference sequence). The CDR3 loop is CASSTPDRGPGYTF. In nucleotides, the CDR3 is TGTGCCAGCAGTACTCCGGACAGGGGACCTGGCTACACCTTC.

About this clone: Other DNA sequences in the sample encode the same CDR3. This chain uses TRBV6-5 with TRBJ1-2; tentative D call: TRBD1 (6 bases). With 5 bases removed from V and 8 bases from J, the gap between germline ends came to 15 bases. The CDR3 runs to 13 residues. From germline, CDR1 is MNHEY and CDR2 SVGAGI. The CDR3 nucleotides are TGTGCCAGCAGTCCTACCAGGGGTAGAGGCTACACCTTC. This gives the protein CASSPTRGRGYTF.

Worth noting for this clone: The identical CDR3 is also encoded by other nucleotide sequences in the sample. V gene TRBV6-5 combines with J gene TRBJ2-5; D possibly corresponds to TRBD2 (5 bases). Between the trimmed V and J ends, which lost 7 bases and 4 bases, there was a span of 7 bases. Looked up from germline, CDR1 is MNHEY and CDR2 is SVGAGI. The length of the CDR3 is 11 residues. The CDR3 sequence is CASTGRETQYF. The CDR3 DNA is TGTGCCAGCACGGGAAGAGAGACCCAGTACTTC.

J is TRBJ1-1 and V is TRBV29-1, with D maybe TRBD1 (5 bases). Germline loops: CDR1 SQVTM, CDR2 ANQGSEA. The V gene lost 4 bases and the J gene lost 1 base, with 16 bases spanning the gap. The CDR3 length is 15 residues. CDR3: CSVVSTDSPNTEAFF. CDR3 coding DNA: TGCAGCGTTGTCAGTACTGACAGCCCGAACACTGAAGCTTTCTTT.

This clone was detected once. The rearrangement uses TRBV5-4 and TRBJ1-4; 10 positions agree with TRBD1. There are 14 residues in the CDR3. The ends lost 5 bases at V and 8 bases at J; junction bases unmatched: 6. The germline gives CDR1 SGHNT, CDR2 YYREEE (reference sequence). The CDR3 nucleotides are TGTGCCAGCAGAATGGACAGGGGGGACGAAAAACTGTTTTTT. Amino acids: CASRMDRGDEKLFF.

The chain combines TRBV4-3 with TRBJ2-3; tentatively, D is TRBD1 or TRBD2 (5 bases each). The CDR3 runs 16 residues. Germline V gene sequence: CDR1 LGHNA, CDR2 YSLEER. V gave up 0 bases and J gave up 5 bases, with 15 bases separating them. The CDR3 bases are TGCGCCAGCAGCCAAGAACGGGGCGGGTTCATAGATACGCAGTATTTT. Residues: CASSQERGGFIDTQYF.

This clone was detected once. It is unclear where the CDR3 begins or ends on the DNA, so no DNA is shown, and the CDR3 is as TCRdb lists it. V usage is TRBV2 and J usage is TRBJ2-5; the table's D call of TRBD2 was not tested on the DNA. Germline-derived CDR1 and CDR2 are SNHLY and FYNNEI. The CDR3 totals 14 residues, both ends included. The CDR3 is CASRVSSGQETQYF.

The J gene is TRBJ1-1, the V gene TRBV10-3; D ambiguous. V was clipped by 1 base and J by 1 base, with 7 bases between them. The CDR3 spans 14 residues. Germline-derived CDR1 and CDR2 are ENHRY and SYGVKD. In DNA form, the CDR3 reads TGTGCCATCAGTGAGTTTCCCCGGAACACTGAAGCTTTCTTT. Translation gives CAISEFPRNTEAFF.

The chain links TRBV5-5 to TRBJ2-3; 8 nucleotides align to TRBD2. The ends lost 2 bases at V and 2 bases at J; junction bases unmatched: 4. Germline CDR1 SGHKS, CDR2 YYEKEE (reference sequence). The CDR3 extends over 15 amino acids. The CDR3 loop is CASSFLGGATDTQYF. The CDR3 nucleotides read TGTGCCAGCAGCTTTCTCGGGGGGGCCACAGATACGCAGTATTTT. Combining the CDR3 with reference TRBV5-5 and TRBJ2-3 gives the whole variable domain DAGVTQSPTHLIKTRGQQVTLRCSPISGHKSVSWYQQVLGQGPQFIFQYYEKEERGRGNFPDRFSARQFPNYSSELNVNALLLGDSALYLCASSFLGGATDTQYFGPGTRLTVL.

The chain uses TRBV4-3 and TRBJ1-2, with D unclear. Germline V gene sequence: CDR1 LGHNA, CDR2 YSLEER. The germline V and J ends were trimmed by 0 bases and 6 bases, with 14 bases remaining between them. CDR3 length: 15 residues. CDR3 region: CASSQDAGSPDGYTF. The CDR3 nucleotides read TGCGCCAGCAGCCAAGATGCCGGGTCCCCGGATGGCTACACCTTC.

This clone is a singleton in its sample. CDR3 amino acids: CASSFGRKENIQYF. For the CDR3, the DNA is TGTGCCAGCAGCTTTGGGCGGAAAGAAAACATTCAGTACTTC. The V call is TRBV11-2, the J call TRBJ2-4; unclear D gene. The CDR3 has 14 amino acids. Per germline, CDR1 SGHAT and CDR2 FQNNGV. Trimming cost V 3 bases and J 5 bases, with 11 bases left between them.

This chain connects TRBV29-1 to TRBJ1-2; D may be TRBD1 (6 bases). Trimming stripped 5 bases from V and 5 bases from J, with 12 bases between. The CDR3 covers 12 residues. Germline assignment: CDR1 SQVTM and CDR2 ANQGSEA. CDR3 in DNA: TGCAGCGTTCTTATAGGGGGATATGGCTACACCTTC. It translates to CSVLIGGYGYTF.